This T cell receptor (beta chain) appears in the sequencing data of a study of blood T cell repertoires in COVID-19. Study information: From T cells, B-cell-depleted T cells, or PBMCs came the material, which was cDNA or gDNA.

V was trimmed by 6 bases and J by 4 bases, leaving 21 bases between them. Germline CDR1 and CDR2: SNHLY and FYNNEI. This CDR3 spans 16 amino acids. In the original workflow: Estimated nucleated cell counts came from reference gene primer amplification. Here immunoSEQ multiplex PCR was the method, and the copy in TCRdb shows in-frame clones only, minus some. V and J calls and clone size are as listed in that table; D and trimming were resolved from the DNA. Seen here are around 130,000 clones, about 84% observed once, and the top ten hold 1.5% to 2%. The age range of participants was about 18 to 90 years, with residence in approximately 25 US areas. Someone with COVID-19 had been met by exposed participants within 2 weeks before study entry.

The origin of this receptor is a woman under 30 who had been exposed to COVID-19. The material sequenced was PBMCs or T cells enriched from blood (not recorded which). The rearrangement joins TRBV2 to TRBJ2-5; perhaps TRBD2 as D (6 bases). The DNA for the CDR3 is TGTGCCAGCAGCGCACCGGGAGTAAGGACAATAGAGACCCAGTACTTC. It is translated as CASSAPGVRTIETQYF.